A single sample is the source of the 10 T cell receptor beta chains below, sequenced in a study of blood T cell repertoires in COVID-19. Only in-frame clones appear in the TCRdb table, and some are missing; sequencing was by immunoSEQ multiplex PCR. Of approximately 78,000 clones in the sample, roughly 83% were seen once. The source material was peripheral blood. All receptors come from a woman of 80 years or more with acute or convalescent COVID-19.

The chain combines TRBV30 with TRBJ2-7; the match to TRBD1 covers 8 bases. The germline CDR1 and CDR2 sequences are GTSNPN and SVGIG (reference sequence). This CDR3 comprises 13 residues. Germline trimming cut 3 bases from V and 4 bases from J; bases unmatched to any gene: 5. The CDR3 protein is CAWSGQGIYEQYF. CDR3 DNA: TGTGCCTGGAGCGGACAGGGTATTTACGAGCAGTACTTC.

The CDR3 region is CASSETRTGSNTGELFF. For the CDR3, the DNA is TGTGCCAGCAGTGAGACGCGGACAGGTTCGAACACCGGGGAGCTGTTTTTT. The V gene is TRBV25-1, the J gene TRBJ2-2, with 7 bases fitting TRBD1. The germline gives CDR1 MGHDK, CDR2 SYGVNS. CDR3 length equals 17 residues. The ends lost 3 bases at V and 0 bases at J; junction bases unmatched: 7.

The rearrangement uses TRBV5-1 and TRBJ1-1; 8 bases align to TRBD1. The V and J ends lost 4 bases and 1 base, in that order; junction bases with no gene match: 3. This CDR3 has 14 amino acids. CDR1 SGHRS and CDR2 YFSETQ come from the germline V gene. In nucleotides, the CDR3 is TGCGCCAGCAGCCCGCAGGGGGCGAACACTGAAGCTTTCTTT. Amino acid sequence: CASSPQGANTEAFF. Full variable domain (outside the CDR3, taken from reference TRBV5-1 and TRBJ1-1): KAGVTQTPRYLIKTRGQQVTLSCSPISGHRSVSWYQQTPGQGLQFLFEYFSETQRNKGNFPGRFSGRQFSNSRSEMNVSTLELGDSALYLCASSPQGANTEAFFGQGTRLTVV.

CDR3 residues: CASSISGPGATEAFF. The CDR3 coding sequence is TGTGCCAGTAGTATCTCAGGCCCTGGGGCAACTGAAGCTTTCTTT. The gene calls are TRBV19 and TRBJ1-1; perhaps TRBD1 as D (5 bases). Deletions cut 3 bases from V and 5 bases from J, with 16 bases between. CDR3 size: 15 residues. Looked up from germline, CDR1 is LNHDA and CDR2 is SQIVND (reference sequence).

The chain links TRBV9 to TRBJ2-1; tentatively, D is TRBD1 (5 bases). The CDR3 covers 13 residues. Trimming took 1 base from V and 4 from J, leaving 6 bases between them. The germline V gene has CDR1 SGDLS and CDR2 YYNGEE. The CDR3 is CASSVQGYNEQFF. The CDR3 region has the DNA TGTGCCAGCAGCGTACAGGGTTACAATGAGCAGTTCTTC.

V usage is TRBV7-2 and J usage is TRBJ1-5; D might be TRBD1 (5 bases). The CDR3 sequence is 14 residues long. V was trimmed by 3 bases and J by 4 bases, leaving 10 bases between them. Germline V gene sequence: CDR1 SGHTA, CDR2 FQGNSA. CDR3 loop: CASSFQGKNQPQHF. The CDR3 DNA reads TGTGCCAGCAGCTTCCAGGGAAAGAATCAGCCCCAGCATTTT.

The V gene is TRBV4-1, the J gene TRBJ1-2; unclear D gene. The ends were cut back, 0 bases at V and 3 bases at J, with 5 bases in the middle. The CDR3 totals 13 residues. Germline V gives CDR1 MGHRA, CDR2 YSYEKL. The CDR3 region has the DNA TGCGCCAGCAGCCAAGAACTGGACTATGGCTACACCTTC. It encodes CASSQELDYGYTF.

The table lists this clone with a count of one. The rearrangement links TRBV30 to TRBJ1-1, with 8 bases that match TRBD1. The CDR3 totals 14 residues. The V gene's germline CDR1 is GTSNPN and CDR2 SVGIG (reference sequence). The V gene end was trimmed by 4 bases and the J gene end by 10 bases; junction bases not matched to a gene: 14. The CDR3, as DNA: TGTGCCTGGAAAACCGGGACAGGTTTTAGGGGAGCTTTCTTT. This translates into CAWKTGTGFRGAFF.

J is TRBJ1-1 and V is TRBV7-8; 7 nucleotides align to TRBD1. The CDR3 runs to 15 residues. Germline V lookup: CDR1 SGHVS, CDR2 FQNEAQ. Losses at the gene ends were 2 bases for V and 7 bases for J; bases not matched to a gene: 10. The CDR3 is CASSLRRGQRDEAFF. CDR3 nucleotide sequence: TGTGCCAGCAGCTTACGTCGGGGACAGAGGGATGAAGCTTTCTTT. Using reference TRBV7-8 and TRBJ1-1 for the parts outside the CDR3, the full variable domain is GAGVSQSPRYKVAKRGQDVALRCDPISGHVSLFWYQQALGQGPEFLTYFQNEAQLDKSGLPSDRFFAERPEGSVSTLKIQRTQQEDSAVYLCASSLRRGQRDEAFFGQGTRLTVV.

This sequence joins TRBV6-5 and TRBJ2-1; 10 positions match TRBD1. J gave up 8 bases and V 2 bases, and 9 bases lay outside the gene matches. Per germline, CDR1 MNHEY and CDR2 SVGAGI. The CDR3 length is 16 residues. CDR3 coding DNA: TGTGCCAGCAGTTACACAAGTCCCGGGACAGGGGATGAGCAGTTCTTC. This translates into CASSYTSPGTGDEQFF.